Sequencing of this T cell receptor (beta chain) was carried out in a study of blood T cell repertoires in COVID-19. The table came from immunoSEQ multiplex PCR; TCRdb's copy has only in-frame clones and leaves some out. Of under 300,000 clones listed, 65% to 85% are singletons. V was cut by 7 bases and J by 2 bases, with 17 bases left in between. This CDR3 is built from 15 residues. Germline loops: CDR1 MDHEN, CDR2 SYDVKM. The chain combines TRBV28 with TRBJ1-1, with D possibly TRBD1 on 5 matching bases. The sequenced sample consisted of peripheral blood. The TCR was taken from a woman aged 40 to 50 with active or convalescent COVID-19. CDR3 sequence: CASTHWGVGNTEAFF. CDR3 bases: TGTGCCAGCACCCACTGGGGGGTGGGAAACACTGAAGCTTTCTTT.